This note documents a single TCR beta chain sequence. V lost 11 bases and J 5 bases, leaving 11 bases between the germline ends. The V gene's germline CDR1 is ENHRY and CDR2 SYGVKD. CDR3 length: 11 residues. This sample is part of a study of blood T cell repertoires in COVID-19. About the research overall: Whether acute or convalescent, the COVID-19 samples came from the United States, Italy and Spain.

Two negative PCRs, clearance, or symptom resolution were required of recovered Cohort 3 donors. Authors' analysis steps: Estimates of nucleated cell counts were drawn from the amplification of reference gene primers. The method was immunoSEQ multiplex PCR; TCRdb's version includes in-frame clones alone and lacks a portion of them. That table is the source of V, J and clone size, and D and trimming were worked out from the DNA. The sample yields roughly 340,000 clones, more than 80% seen once. Material for sequencing was PBMCs or T cells enriched from blood (not recorded which). The chain links TRBV10-3 to TRBJ2-3; D possibly corresponds to TRBD1 (5 bases). The TCR was taken from a man younger than 35 who had recovered from COVID-19. The CDR3 reads CAAGRGDTQYF. CDR3 coding DNA: TGTGCCGCCGGAAGGGGAGATACGCAGTATTTT.